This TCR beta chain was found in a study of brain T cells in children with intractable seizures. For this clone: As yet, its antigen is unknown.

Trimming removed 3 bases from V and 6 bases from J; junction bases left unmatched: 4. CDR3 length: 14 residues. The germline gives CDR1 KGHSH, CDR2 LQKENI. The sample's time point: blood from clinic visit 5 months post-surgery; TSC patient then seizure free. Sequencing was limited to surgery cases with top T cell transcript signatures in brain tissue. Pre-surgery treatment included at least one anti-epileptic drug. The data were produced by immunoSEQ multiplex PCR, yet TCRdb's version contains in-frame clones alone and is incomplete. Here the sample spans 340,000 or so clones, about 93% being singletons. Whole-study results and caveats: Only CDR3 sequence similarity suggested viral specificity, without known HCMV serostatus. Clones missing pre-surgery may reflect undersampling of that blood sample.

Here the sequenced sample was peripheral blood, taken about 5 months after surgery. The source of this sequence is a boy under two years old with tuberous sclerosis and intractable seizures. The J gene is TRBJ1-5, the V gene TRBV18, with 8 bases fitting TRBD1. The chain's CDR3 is CASSPDRGGQPQHF. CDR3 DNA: TGTGCCAGCTCACCCGACAGGGGAGGTCAGCCCCAGCATTTT.